This entry describes one T cell receptor (beta chain). Its antigen is unknown. Germline CDR1 and CDR2: SQVTM and ANQGSEA. This CDR3 has 12 residues. Trimming pared 0 bases from V and 6 bases from J, leaving 9 bases between. CD45RO-negative, CCR7-positively selected cells formed the naive CD8 fraction, excluding terminally differentiated effector memory CD45RA+ cells. The sample belongs to a study of shared clonotypes between healthy human individuals. Using immunoSEQ multiplex PCR, the repertoire was profiled, and TCRdb retains in-frame clones only, with some absent. The data show 700,000 to 950,000 clones, 90% to 97% seen once. General study findings and limits: Owing to a small donor count, the genetic and exposure-history diversity represented was limited.

What was sequenced was naive CD8+ T cells sorted from blood. The receptor was derived from a man younger than 40 in good health. This sequence joins TRBV29-1 and TRBJ2-7; D not resolved. Here the CDR3 reads CSVEDASSEQYF. As DNA, the CDR3 is TGCAGCGTTGAAGACGCTAGTAGCGAGCAGTACTTC.